A selection of T cell receptor beta chains follows, all from one sample in a study of spatial heterogeneity in lung cancer. TCRdb fed the 5' RACE reads into MiXCR, producing one record per CDR3 protein. The sample consists of about 80,000 distinct CDR3 sequences, under 25% of them appearing once. The source was PBMCs, collected at surgery. The receptors were gathered from a male donor with early-stage non-small cell lung cancer. Each CDR3 is given with its conserved first and last residue. Each record gives: CDR3 length, clone size, J gene, V gene, D gene, CDR3 protein, CDR3 DNA. D genes are given only for firm matches. Clone sizes are given selectively: once, few, many, or a class where the clone is expanded.

len: 14
abundance: -
j_gene: TRBJ1-4
v_gene: TRBV5-6
d_gene: -
CDR3aa: CASSLVGAGEKLFF
CDR3nt: TGTGCCAGCAGCTTGGTTGGGGCGGGCGAAAAACTGTTTTTT

len: 14
abundance: many
j_gene: TRBJ2-3
v_gene: TRBV29-1
d_gene: TRBD2
CDR3aa: CSVAIAGGTDTQYF
CDR3nt: TGCAGCGTAGCCATAGCGGGGGGGACAGATACGCAGTATTTT

len: 17
abundance: -
j_gene: TRBJ2-5
v_gene: TRBV7-8
d_gene: TRBD1
CDR3aa: CASKLRQGELVAETQYF
CDR3nt: TGTGCCAGCAAGCTGAGACAGGGGGAGCTGGTAGCCGAGACCCAGTACTTC

len: 14
abundance: -
j_gene: TRBJ2-2
v_gene: TRBV7-9
d_gene: -
CDR3aa: CASSLANGVGELFF
CDR3nt: TGTGCCAGCAGCTTAGCAAATGGGGTCGGGGAGCTGTTTTTT

len: 14
abundance: -
j_gene: TRBJ2-5
v_gene: TRBV7-9
d_gene: -
CDR3aa: CASSPGRGPGTQYF
CDR3nt: TGTGCCAGCAGCCCCGGGCGGGGGCCTGGGACCCAGTACTTC

len: 13
abundance: -
j_gene: TRBJ2-1
v_gene: TRBV19
d_gene: -
CDR3aa: CASSNPGSDEQFF
CDR3nt: TGTGCCAGTAGTAATCCAGGGAGCGATGAGCAGTTCTTC

len: 14
abundance: few
j_gene: TRBJ1-6
v_gene: TRBV11-1
d_gene: TRBD1
CDR3aa: CASSLAAGGSPLHF
CDR3nt: TGTGCCAGCAGCTTAGCCGCAGGGGGTTCACCCCTCCACTTT

len: 11
abundance: few
j_gene: TRBJ2-7
v_gene: TRBV6-5
d_gene: -
CDR3aa: CASSYRNEQYF
CDR3nt: TGTGCCAGCAGTTATCGGAACGAGCAGTACTTC

len: 12
abundance: -
j_gene: TRBJ1-4
v_gene: TRBV5-1
d_gene: -
CDR3aa: CASSTTGEKLFF
CDR3nt: TGCGCCAGCAGCACGACAGGCGAAAAACTGTTTTTT

len: 13
abundance: few
j_gene: TRBJ2-7
v_gene: TRBV5-1
d_gene: -
CDR3aa: CASSLDRNYEQYF
CDR3nt: TGCGCCAGCAGCTTGGACAGAAACTACGAGCAGTACTTC

len: 15
abundance: few
j_gene: TRBJ1-4
v_gene: TRBV9
d_gene: -
CDR3aa: CASSAEYATNEKLFF
CDR3nt: TGTGCCAGCAGCGCCGAGTATGCAACTAATGAAAAACTGTTTTTT

len: 15
abundance: once
j_gene: TRBJ1-1
v_gene: TRBV12-3/TRBV12-4
d_gene: -
CDR3aa: CASSSRQAGNTEAFF
CDR3nt: TGTGCCAGCAGTTCAAGACAGGCGGGGAACACTGAAGCTTTCTTT

len: 13
abundance: -
j_gene: TRBJ1-5
v_gene: TRBV10-3
d_gene: -
CDR3aa: CAISYGERQPQHF
CDR3nt: TGTGCCATCAGTTACGGGGAACGTCAGCCCCAGCATTTT

len: 15
abundance: many
j_gene: TRBJ2-7
v_gene: TRBV28
d_gene: -
CDR3aa: CASSLGGGPIYEQYF
CDR3nt: TGTGCCAGCAGTTTAGGAGGGGGCCCTATCTACGAGCAGTACTTC

len: 15
abundance: few
j_gene: TRBJ2-1
v_gene: TRBV4-3
d_gene: TRBD2
CDR3aa: CASSQALAGGSEQFF
CDR3nt: TGCGCCAGCAGCCAAGCGCTAGCGGGGGGGAGTGAGCAGTTCTTC

len: 16
abundance: few
j_gene: TRBJ2-1
v_gene: TRBV7-9
d_gene: TRBD2
CDR3aa: CASSSRLAGGFGEQFF
CDR3nt: TGTGCCAGCAGCTCTAGACTAGCGGGGGGGTTCGGTGAGCAGTTCTTC

len: 18
abundance: many
j_gene: TRBJ2-3
v_gene: TRBV7-2
d_gene: TRBD2
CDR3aa: CASSPNSLAGGQGDTQYF
CDR3nt: TGTGCCAGCAGCCCCAACTCTCTAGCGGGGGGGCAAGGAGATACGCAGTATTTT

len: 15
abundance: many
j_gene: TRBJ2-7
v_gene: TRBV7-2
d_gene: TRBD1
CDR3aa: CASSSRRTGSDEQYF
CDR3nt: TGTGCCAGCAGCTCCCGCCGGACAGGGTCCGACGAGCAGTACTTC

len: 15
abundance: few
j_gene: TRBJ2-2
v_gene: TRBV5-1
d_gene: -
CDR3aa: CASSPGRTNTGELFF
CDR3nt: TGCGCCAGCAGCCCGGGCAGGACGAACACCGGGGAGCTGTTTTTT

len: 17
abundance: many
j_gene: TRBJ2-3
v_gene: TRBV6-5
d_gene: TRBD2
CDR3aa: CASSSRTSGRGTDTQYF
CDR3nt: TGTGCCAGCAGTTCCCGGACTAGCGGGAGAGGCACAGATACGCAGTATTTT

len: 18
abundance: few
j_gene: TRBJ1-6
v_gene: TRBV4-1
d_gene: TRBD1
CDR3aa: CASSLTTGGDTYNSPLHF
CDR3nt: TGCGCCAGCAGCCTCACAACAGGGGGTGATACCTATAATTCACCCCTCCACTTT

len: 15
abundance: few
j_gene: TRBJ2-3
v_gene: TRBV6-6
d_gene: TRBD1
CDR3aa: CASNPGQGPSNTQYF
CDR3nt: TGTGCCAGCAACCCGGGACAGGGGCCCTCAAATACGCAGTATTTT

len: 14
abundance: few
j_gene: TRBJ1-1
v_gene: TRBV4-3
d_gene: -
CDR3aa: CASSQDGSNTEAFF
CDR3nt: TGCGCCAGCAGCCAAGATGGTAGTAACACTGAAGCTTTCTTT

len: 16
abundance: few
j_gene: TRBJ1-1
v_gene: TRBV15
d_gene: -
CDR3aa: CATSRDRAFGGAGAFF
CDR3nt: TGTGCCACCAGCAGAGATCGGGCCTTTGGGGGAGCCGGAGCTTTCTTT

len: 17
abundance: few
j_gene: TRBJ2-3
v_gene: TRBV6-1
d_gene: TRBD1
CDR3aa: CASSEFSVTGITDTQYF
CDR3nt: TGTGCCAGCAGTGAATTTAGCGTGACAGGGATTACAGATACGCAGTATTTT

len: 14
abundance: few
j_gene: TRBJ2-5
v_gene: TRBV5-4
d_gene: -
CDR3aa: CASSLRDNGETQYF
CDR3nt: TGTGCCAGCAGCTTACGGGACAACGGTGAGACCCAGTACTTC

len: 15
abundance: -
j_gene: TRBJ1-1
v_gene: TRBV4-2
d_gene: -
CDR3aa: CASSQGQGDYTEAFF
CDR3nt: TGTGCCAGCAGCCAAGGGCAGGGAGATTACACTGAAGCTTTCTTT

len: 12
abundance: many
j_gene: TRBJ1-2
v_gene: TRBV20-1
d_gene: -
CDR3aa: CSAIEGFNGYTF
CDR3nt: TGCAGTGCTATAGAAGGGTTTAATGGCTACACCTTC

len: 15
abundance: -
j_gene: TRBJ2-5
v_gene: TRBV5-1
d_gene: TRBD2
CDR3aa: CASSWGLAAQETQYF
CDR3nt: TGCGCCAGCAGCTGGGGACTAGCGGCCCAAGAGACCCAGTACTTC

len: 14
abundance: many
j_gene: TRBJ2-1
v_gene: TRBV7-3
d_gene: TRBD1
CDR3aa: CASSVQGAGNEQFF
CDR3nt: TGTGCCAGCAGCGTACAGGGGGCAGGGAATGAGCAGTTCTTC

len: 13
abundance: few
j_gene: TRBJ2-5
v_gene: TRBV29-1
d_gene: -
CDR3aa: CSVEESRFETQYF
CDR3nt: TGCAGCGTTGAAGAATCTCGTTTCGAGACCCAGTACTTC

len: 16
abundance: -
j_gene: TRBJ1-6
v_gene: TRBV5-1
d_gene: -
CDR3aa: CASSLAGSSYNSPLHF
CDR3nt: TGCGCCAGCAGCTTGGCCGGGAGTTCCTATAATTCACCCCTCCACTTT

len: 12
abundance: -
j_gene: TRBJ2-7
v_gene: TRBV29-1
d_gene: -
CDR3aa: CSVLTGSYEQYF
CDR3nt: TGCAGCGTCTTGACAGGTTCCTACGAGCAGTACTTC

len: 18
abundance: few
j_gene: TRBJ2-1
v_gene: TRBV4-3
d_gene: TRBD2
CDR3aa: CASSQDFTSVNSYNEQFF
CDR3nt: TGCGCCAGCAGCCAAGATTTTACTAGCGTAAACTCCTACAATGAGCAGTTCTTC

len: 17
abundance: -
j_gene: TRBJ2-5
v_gene: TRBV7-8
d_gene: -
CDR3aa: CASSLKFGAGAQETQYF
CDR3nt: TGTGCCAGCAGCTTAAAATTTGGGGCAGGGGCCCAAGAGACCCAGTACTTC

len: 14
abundance: few
j_gene: TRBJ1-1
v_gene: TRBV9
d_gene: -
CDR3aa: CASSKRGANTEAFF
CDR3nt: TGTGCCAGCAGCAAACGGGGGGCGAACACTGAAGCTTTCTTT

len: 15
abundance: -
j_gene: TRBJ2-7
v_gene: TRBV5-6
d_gene: -
CDR3aa: CASSQTADLYYEQYF
CDR3nt: TGTGCCAGCAGTCAAACAGCAGACCTATACTACGAGCAGTACTTC

len: 16
abundance: -
j_gene: TRBJ1-1
v_gene: TRBV12-3/TRBV12-4
d_gene: TRBD1
CDR3aa: CASTSLGGQGRGEAFF
CDR3nt: TGTGCCAGCACCTCCTTGGGGGGACAGGGTCGAGGTGAAGCTTTCTTT